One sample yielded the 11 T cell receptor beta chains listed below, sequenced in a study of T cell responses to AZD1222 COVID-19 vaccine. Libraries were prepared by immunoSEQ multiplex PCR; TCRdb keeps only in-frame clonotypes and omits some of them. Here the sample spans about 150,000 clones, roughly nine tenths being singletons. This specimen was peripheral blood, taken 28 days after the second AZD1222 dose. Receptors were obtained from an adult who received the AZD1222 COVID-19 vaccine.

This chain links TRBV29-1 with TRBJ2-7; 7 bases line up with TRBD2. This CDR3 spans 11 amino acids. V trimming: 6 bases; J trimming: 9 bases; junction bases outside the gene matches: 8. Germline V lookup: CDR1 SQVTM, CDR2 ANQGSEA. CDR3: CSVNHPGGQYF. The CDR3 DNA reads TGCAGCGTGAACCACCCGGGGGGGCAGTACTTC.

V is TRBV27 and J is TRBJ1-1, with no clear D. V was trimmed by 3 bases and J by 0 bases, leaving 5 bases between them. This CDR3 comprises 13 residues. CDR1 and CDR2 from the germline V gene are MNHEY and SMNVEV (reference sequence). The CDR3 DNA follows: TGTGCCAGCAGTTTCACAGTGAACACTGAAGCTTTCTTT. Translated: CASSFTVNTEAFF.

CDR3 sequence reads: CASSLSRASGQGTGYTF. In DNA form, the CDR3 reads TGCGCCAGCAGCCTCAGCCGGGCGTCGGGACAGGGGACTGGCTACACCTTC. This chain joins TRBV5-1 and TRBJ1-2, with TRBD1 identical over 10 bases. CDR1 and CDR2 from the germline V gene are SGHRS and YFSETQ. This CDR3 has 17 amino acids. J lost 7 bases, V lost 4 bases, and 16 bases had no gene match.

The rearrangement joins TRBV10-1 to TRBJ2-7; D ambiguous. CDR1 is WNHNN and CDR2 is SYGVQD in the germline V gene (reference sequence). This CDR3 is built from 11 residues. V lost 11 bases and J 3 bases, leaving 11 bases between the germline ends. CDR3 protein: CAGEPSYEQYF. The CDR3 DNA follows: TGCGCCGGAGAACCGAGCTACGAGCAGTACTTC.

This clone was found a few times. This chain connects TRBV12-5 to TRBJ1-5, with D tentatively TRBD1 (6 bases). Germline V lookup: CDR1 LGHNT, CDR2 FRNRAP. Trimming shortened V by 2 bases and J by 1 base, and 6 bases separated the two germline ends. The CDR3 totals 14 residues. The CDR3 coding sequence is TGTGCTAGTGGTTTGACAGGGAGCAATCAGCCCCAGCATTTT. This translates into CASGLTGSNQPQHF.

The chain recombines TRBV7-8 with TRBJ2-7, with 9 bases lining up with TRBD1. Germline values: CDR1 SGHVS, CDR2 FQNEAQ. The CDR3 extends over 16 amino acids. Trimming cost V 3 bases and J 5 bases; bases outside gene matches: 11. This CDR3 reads CASSFAPGTGWNEQYF. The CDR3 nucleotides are TGTGCCAGCAGCTTTGCACCCGGGACAGGGTGGAACGAGCAGTACTTC.

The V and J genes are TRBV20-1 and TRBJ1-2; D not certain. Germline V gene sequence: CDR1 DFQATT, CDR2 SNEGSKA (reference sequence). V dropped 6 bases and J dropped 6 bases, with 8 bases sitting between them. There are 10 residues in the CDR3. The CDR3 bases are TGCAGTGCCCCTGGGGATGGCTACACCTTC. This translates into CSAPGDGYTF.

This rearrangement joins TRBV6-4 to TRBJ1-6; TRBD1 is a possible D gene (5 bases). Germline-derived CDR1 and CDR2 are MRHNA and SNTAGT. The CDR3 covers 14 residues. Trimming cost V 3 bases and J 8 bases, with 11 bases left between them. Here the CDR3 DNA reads TGTGCCAGCAGTGAATCCAGGGCCGATTCACCCCTCCACTTT. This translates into CASSESRADSPLHF.

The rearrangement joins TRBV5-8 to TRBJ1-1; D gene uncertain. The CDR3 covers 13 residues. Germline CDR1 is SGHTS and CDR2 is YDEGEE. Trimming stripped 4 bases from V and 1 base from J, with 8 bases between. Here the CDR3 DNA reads TGTGCCAGCAGCGTTACATCGAACACTGAAGCTTTCTTT. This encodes CASSVTSNTEAFF.

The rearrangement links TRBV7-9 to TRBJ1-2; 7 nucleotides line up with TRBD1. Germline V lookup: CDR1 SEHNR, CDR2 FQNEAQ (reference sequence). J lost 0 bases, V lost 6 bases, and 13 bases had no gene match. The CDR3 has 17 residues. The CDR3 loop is CASRDTTGHLANYGYTF. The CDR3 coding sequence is TGTGCCAGCAGAGATACGACAGGGCATTTAGCTAACTATGGCTACACCTTC.

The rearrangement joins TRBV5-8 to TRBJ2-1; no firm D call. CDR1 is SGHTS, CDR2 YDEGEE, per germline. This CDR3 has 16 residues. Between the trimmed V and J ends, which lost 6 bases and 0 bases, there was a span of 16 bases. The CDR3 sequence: CASTLLTSFSYNEQFF. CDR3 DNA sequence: TGTGCCAGCACCTTATTGACCAGTTTCTCCTACAATGAGCAGTTCTTC.